The rows below give T cell receptor beta chains drawn from one sample of a study of beta chain features in type 1 diabetes. Only in-frame clones appear in the TCRdb table, and some are missing; sequencing was by immunoSEQ multiplex PCR. The sample has 600,000 or so clones; over 12% are singletons. The specimen was naive CD4+ T cells from blood. Every receptor here comes from a man in his late teens or twenties with type 1 diabetes. The CDR3 runs from the conserved cysteine through the conserved F or W. Each record gives: J gene, CDR3 length, clone size, V gene, D gene, CDR3 DNA, CDR3 protein. The D gene is left open where the match is weak. The size field is filled for only some rows; it gives once, few, many or a size class.

TRBJ1-2 | 12 | NA | TRBV5-4 | TRBD1 | TGTGCCAGCAGCGCCCGACAGGGAATCGACACCTTC | CASSARQGIDTF
TRBJ1-4 | 16 | NA | TRBV29-1 | NA | TGCAGCGTTAGCGGAAAGCGCGGACAATTGAATGAAAAACTGTTTTTT | CSVSGKRGQLNEKLFF
TRBJ1-2 | 17 | NA | TRBV9 | NA | TGTGCCAGCAGCGTATCACAGTACCCGACCTTAGGCTATGGCTACACCTTC | CASSVSQYPTLGYGYTF
TRBJ2-1 | 14 | NA | TRBV11-2 | NA | TGTGCCAGCAGCTCAAACGCGGGTAGTAATGAGCAGTTCTTC | CASSSNAGSNEQFF
TRBJ1-2 | 13 | NA | TRBV29-1 | NA | TGCAGCGTTGCCACAGCCATTAACTATGGCTACACCTTC | CSVATAINYGYTF
TRBJ2-2 | 16 | few | TRBV21-1 | NA | TGTGCCAGCAGCAAGAAGGGACAGATCCTGACCGGGGAGCTGTTTTTT | CASSKKGQILTGELFF
TRBJ2-1 | 14 | NA | TRBV6-5 | NA | TGTGCCAGCAGTCGTGACCCACAATACAATGAGCAGTTCTTC | CASSRDPQYNEQFF
TRBJ2-2 | 15 | NA | TRBV11-2 | NA | TGTGCCAGCAGCTTAATGGGCGGGAACACCGGGGAGCTGTTTTTT | CASSLMGGNTGELFF
TRBJ2-1 | 17 | NA | TRBV5-1 | TRBD2 | TGCGCCAGCAGCTTGGGACTAGCGGGGGCCTTATACAATGAGCAGTTCTTC | CASSLGLAGALYNEQFF
TRBJ2-2 | 14 | NA | TRBV7-2 | NA | TGTGCCAGCAGCTTGGCTTTGGGCGCCGGGGAGCTGTTTTTT | CASSLALGAGELFF
TRBJ2-3 | 16 | NA | TRBV7-6 | NA | TGTGCCAGCAGCTTAGCGCCACAGGGTTTATTAGATACGCAGTATTTT | CASSLAPQGLLDTQYF
TRBJ2-4 | 15 | NA | TRBV9 | NA | TGTGCCAGCAGCGTAGCTACGGAGGGGGGAAACATTCAGTACTTC | CASSVATEGGNIQYF
TRBJ2-3 | 12 | NA | TRBV9 | NA | TGTGCCAGCAGCGTAGCCGCAGATACGCAGTATTTT | CASSVAADTQYF
TRBJ2-1 | 14 | few | TRBV5-1 | NA | TGCGCCAGCAGCTTGGCGGCCTCCTACAATGAGCAGTTCTTC | CASSLAASYNEQFF
TRBJ2-2 | 15 | few | TRBV30 | TRBD1 | TGTGCCTGGAATCCGGGACAGGGCTATACCGGGGAGCTGTTTTTT | CAWNPGQGYTGELFF
TRBJ2-3 | 14 | NA | TRBV5-1 | NA | TGCGCCAGCAGCTCTAGGACTTTATCAGATACGCAGTATTTT | CASSSRTLSDTQYF
TRBJ1-1 | 13 | few | TRBV18 | NA | TGTGCCAGCTCACCTGGGTCCCACACTGAAGCTTTCTTT | CASSPGSHTEAFF
TRBJ2-2 | 15 | few | TRBV19 | NA | TGTGCCAGTAGTAGGAGGCAGACCCATTGTTGGGAGCTGTTTTTT | CASSRRQTHCWELFF
TRBJ1-4 | 14 | NA | TRBV25-1 | NA | TGTGCCAGCGGCCGGGACCGAGATAATGAAAAACTGTTTTTT | CASGRDRDNEKLFF
TRBJ2-5 | 12 | few | TRBV30 | NA | TGTGCCTGGAGAGGCGAGGTTGAGACCCAGTACTTC | CAWRGEVETQYF
TRBJ2-1 | 16 | NA | TRBV28 | TRBD2 | TGTGCCAGCAGTTCCCCGACTAGCGGGGCCTACAATGAGCAGTTCTTC | CASSSPTSGAYNEQFF
TRBJ1-3 | 15 | few | TRBV19 | TRBD1 | TGTGCCAGTAGTCCGGGACAGTGGGATGGAAACACCATATATTTT | CASSPGQWDGNTIYF
TRBJ2-7 | 15 | NA | TRBV4-2 | TRBD2 | TGTGCCAGCGGCCCAGGGCGACTAGCCCCCCCTGAGCAGTACTTC | CASGPGRLAPPEQYF
TRBJ2-1 | 15 | few | TRBV9 | TRBD2 | TGTGCCAGCAGCGTAGGTCAGCGGGAGGCCCAGGAGCAGTTCTTC | CASSVGQREAQEQFF
TRBJ1-2 | 15 | NA | TRBV9 | TRBD1 | TGTGCCAGCAGCGCTCGGACAGGGATAAACTATGGCTACACCTTC | CASSARTGINYGYTF
TRBJ1-4 | 15 | few | TRBV25-1 | TRBD1 | TGTGCCAGCAGTCCACGGGACAGGGGCGCGGAAAAACTGTTTTTT | CASSPRDRGAEKLFF
TRBJ2-2 | 16 | few | TRBV7-7 | NA | TGTGCTAGCAGCTTGAGGCCAGGAGGGAACACCGGGGAGCTGTTTTTT | CASSLRPGGNTGELFF
TRBJ1-6 | 12 | NA | TRBV30 | NA | TGTGCCTGGGGACAGTTGAATTCACCCCTCCACTTT | CAWGQLNSPLHF
TRBJ2-3 | 14 | few | TRBV6-6 | NA | TGTGCCAGCAGGATAACTGAAGGCACAGATACGCAGTATTTT | CASRITEGTDTQYF
TRBJ2-3 | 12 | NA | TRBV6-1 | NA | TGTGCCAGCAGCCTCAGGGAAGATACGCAGTATTTT | CASSLREDTQYF
TRBJ2-3 | 13 | NA | TRBV27 | NA | TGTGCCAGCAGTTTGGATAGGGGGGGTACGCAGTATTTT | CASSLDRGGTQYF
TRBJ2-5 | 15 | once | TRBV2 | NA | TGTGCCAGCAGTGAGCTCGGGCGGCAGACAGGCCCCCAGTACTTC | CASSELGRQTGPQYF
TRBJ1-2 | 13 | NA | TRBV11-2 | TRBD1 | TGTGCCAGCAGCTCGGCAGGGGGGAGTGGCTACACCTTC | CASSSAGGSGYTF
TRBJ2-7 | 13 | few | TRBV6-5 | TRBD1 | TGTGCCAGCAGAAGGGGGCGAGGCTACGAGCAGTACTTC | CASRRGRGYEQYF
TRBJ2-5 | 14 | few | TRBV9 | NA | TGTGCCAGCAGCGTAGCGATGGCCCAAGAGACCCAGTACTTC | CASSVAMAQETQYF
TRBJ2-1 | 12 | few | TRBV19 | NA | TGTGCCAGTAGTAGCGCGTACAATGAGCAGTTCTTC | CASSSAYNEQFF
TRBJ1-4 | 14 | NA | TRBV4-1 | TRBD1 | TGCGCCAGCAGCCAAGAACAGGGGGGTGAAAAACTGTTTTTT | CASSQEQGGEKLFF
TRBJ2-3 | 15 | NA | TRBV29-1 | TRBD2 | TGCAGCGTTACTCTAGCGGGAGGCCCCCCAGATACGCAGTATTTT | CSVTLAGGPPDTQYF
TRBJ1-1 | 15 | NA | TRBV19 | NA | TGTGCCAGTAGTATAGTATTGGCGATGAACACTGAAGCTTTCTTT | CASSIVLAMNTEAFF
TRBJ2-3 | 17 | NA | TRBV18 | NA | TGTGCCAGCTCACCGCCGTCCAGTTTGGGAGGCACAGATACGCAGTATTTT | CASSPPSSLGGTDTQYF
TRBJ1-1 | 14 | few | TRBV6-5 | NA | TGTGCCAGCAGTCCCCGCCAGGGGAGGACTGAAGCTTTCTTT | CASSPRQGRTEAFF
TRBJ2-1 | 14 | NA | TRBV29-1 | NA | TGCAGCGTTGTTATGGGGGGGCCCTACAATGAGCAGTTCTTC | CSVVMGGPYNEQFF
TRBJ1-2 | 14 | NA | TRBV6-1 | TRBD1 | TGTGCCAGCAAAGGACAGGTTGAACTCTATGGCTACACCTTC | CASKGQVELYGYTF
TRBJ1-5 | 12 | few | TRBV30 | NA | TGTGCCTGGAGTGTACTAGGAAAGCCCCAGCATTTT | CAWSVLGKPQHF
TRBJ1-1 | 14 | few | TRBV9 | NA | TGTGCCAGCAGCCCTCTCAGTATGAACACTGAAGCTTTCTTT | CASSPLSMNTEAFF
TRBJ2-7 | 15 | few | TRBV9 | TRBD1 | TGTGCCAGCAGCGCCAAGGGGGCAGGTGACTACGAGCAGTACTTC | CASSAKGAGDYEQYF
TRBJ2-1 | 15 | few | TRBV4-1 | TRBD2 | TGCGCCAGCACCAACCTGTGGGAGGGCCGAAATGAGCAGTTCTTC | CASTNLWEGRNEQFF
TRBJ2-2 | 15 | few | TRBV6-1 | NA | TGTGCCAGCACTAGAGACGGCAGACCCACCGGGGAGCTGTTTTTT | CASTRDGRPTGELFF
TRBJ1-2 | 15 | few | TRBV9 | NA | TGTGCCAGCAGCGGCCAATCCGGCGGAAATTATGGCTACACCTTC | CASSGQSGGNYGYTF
TRBJ1-2 | 16 | few | TRBV7-9 | NA | TGTGCCAGCAGCCAACACCGGGACTACCCCAGCTATGGCTACACCTTC | CASSQHRDYPSYGYTF
TRBJ1-5 | 15 | few | TRBV6-1 | TRBD1 | TGTGCCAGCAGCCACTACGGACAGGGGAGTCAGCCCCAGCATTTT | CASSHYGQGSQPQHF
TRBJ2-5 | 13 | NA | TRBV6-1 | TRBD2 | TGTGCCAGCAGTGAACAGGGAGGGGAGACCCAGTACTTC | CASSEQGGETQYF